This TCR beta chain appears in the sequencing data of a study of identical twins (dated by TCRdb to 2016 to 2017). Describing the broader study: TCR alpha and beta repertoires from monozygotic twins, unrelated adults of various ages and cord blood were deep-sequenced to test whether fetal clonotypes persist. Replicate twin experiments were performed at different times using different library preparation protocols to rule out contamination.

Only healthy Caucasian donors were included. Three pairs of female monozygotic twins, all aged about 18 to 29 years, were included in the twin cohort. Peripheral blood mononuclear cells were used as the source from which RNA for TCR libraries was isolated. Library creation used 5' RACE. Sequencing instrument: Illumina HiSeq 2000. A universal primer binding site was added through template switching, and the final cDNA carried a unique molecular identifier so that TCR cDNA molecules could be counted accurately. Specific primers in the conserved constant-segment region were used to synthesize first-strand cDNA for the TCR alpha and beta chains. Each cDNA library was double barcoded, with a SMART-Mk sample barcode plus Illumina barcodes, to control for contamination. TruSeq adapter sequences, together with Illumina sample barcodes, were added in two successive PCR steps. The TCR alpha and beta cDNA libraries were sequenced on the Illumina HiSeq platform using custom primers. The paper's processing steps were these. MiGEC was used to process raw reads and extract unique molecular identifiers, and MiXCR was used to find CDR3 positions. Recombination models were inferred per individual with the repgenHMM and IGoR tools using an EM algorithm. Shared clonotypes were analyzed with the tcR package in R, and sharing was normalized by the product of cloneset sizes. To study raw recombination free of thymic and clonal selection effects, out-of-frame nonproductive sequences were analyzed. TCRdb's own reprocessing of the public reads used fastp at Q25 and MiXCR and kept productive beta chains. Each entry merges the rows of one CDR3 protein and shows their most common DNA and genes. TCRdb, not the authors, supplied the V and J calls. The sample table shows hundreds of thousands of distinct CDR3 sequences, and 7.1% are seen once. The top ten constitute over 1.5% of the sample.

What the work shows at the level of the full study, not this receptor alone: Out-of-frame TCR alpha sharing in monozygotic twins was systematically underestimated by recombination models, whereas sharing between unrelated individuals was in agreement with the recombination models. Because the same donors could not be followed over many years, the conclusions depended on cross-sectional statistical analysis. Out-of-frame TCR alpha sequences shared between twins showed an excess of low generation-probability sequences compared with coincidental sharing between unrelated individuals. Abundant cord blood beta clonotypes had fewer insertions, young adult naive repertoires showed a similar but weaker trend, and memory repertoires showed no such trend. In beta out-of-frame sequences, excess twin sharing was weaker, because having fewer shared sequences lowered the signal-to-noise ratio. Zero-insertion analyses could be partly confounded by invariant T cells such as MAIT and iNKT, although diverse VJ usage argued against such confounding for most clonotypes.

This clonotype came up a few times. No antigen is known for it. Base qualities are missing; no much larger clone stands one base away. The germline V gene specifies SGDLS as CDR1 and YYNGEE as CDR2. The junction shows trimming of 2 bases on V and 2 bases on J, plus 11 bases between the germline ends. Taken from cysteine to phenylalanine, the CDR3 has 15 residues. Only CDR3 DNA is held: 45 bases, read in frame from base 1. The same data also contributed to another study, on yellow fever vaccine responses in identical twins. Per the second study: According to the authors, in identical twins the way T cells responded to vaccination appeared partly convergent and partly personalized. In identical twins, the study followed T cell clones that responded to the vaccine with precision.

The chain is made from TRBV9 and TRBJ1-5; no D gene call is confident. This receptor was obtained from a woman aged 18-35 years in good health. The specimen sequenced was PBMCs. The CDR3 protein is CASSVDEYGNQPQHF. The DNA is TGTGCCAGCAGCGTTGATGAGTATGGCAATCAGCCCCAGCATTTT. The full variable domain, completed from the reference TRBV9 and TRBJ1-5 proteins outside the CDR3, reads DSGVTQTPKHLITATGQRVTLRCSPRSGDLSVYWYQQSLDQGLQFLIQYYNGEERAKGNILERFSAQQFPDLHSELNLSSLELGDSALYFCASSVDEYGNQPQHFGDGTRLSIL.